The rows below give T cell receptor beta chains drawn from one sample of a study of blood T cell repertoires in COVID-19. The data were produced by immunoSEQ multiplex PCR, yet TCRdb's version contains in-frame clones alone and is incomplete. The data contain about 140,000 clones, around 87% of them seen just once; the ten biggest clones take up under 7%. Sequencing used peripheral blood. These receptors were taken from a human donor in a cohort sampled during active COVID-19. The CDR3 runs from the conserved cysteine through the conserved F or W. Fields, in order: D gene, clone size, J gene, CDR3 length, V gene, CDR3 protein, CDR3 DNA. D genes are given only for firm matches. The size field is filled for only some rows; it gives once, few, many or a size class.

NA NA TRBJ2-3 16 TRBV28 CASSHQQGMGTDTQYF TGTGCCAGCAGTCACCAACAGGGAATGGGGACAGATACGCAGTATTTT
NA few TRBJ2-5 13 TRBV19 CASSSGPGETQYF TGTGCCAGTAGTAGCGGGCCAGGAGAGACCCAGTACTTC
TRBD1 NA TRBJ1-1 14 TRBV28 CASRPGQGSTEAFF TGTGCCAGCAGACCTGGACAGGGGAGTACTGAAGCTTTCTTT
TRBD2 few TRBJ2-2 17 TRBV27 CASSLFSGSPGTGELFF TGTGCCAGCAGTTTATTTAGCGGGAGCCCAGGAACCGGGGAGCTGTTTTTT
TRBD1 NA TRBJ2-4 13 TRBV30 CAGSDRGFYIQYF TGTGCCGGCTCGGACAGGGGGTTTTACATTCAGTACTTC
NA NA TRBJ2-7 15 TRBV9 CASSVTPASSYEQYF TGTGCCAGCAGCGTAACCCCAGCTAGCTCCTACGAGCAGTACTTC
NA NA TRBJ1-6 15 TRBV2 CASSEGGQWGSPLHF TGTGCCAGCAGTGAAGGAGGGCAGTGGGGTTCACCCCTCCACTTT
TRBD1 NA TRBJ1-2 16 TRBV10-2 CASSELERDRVYGYTF TGCGCCAGCAGTGAGTTGGAGCGGGACAGGGTCTATGGCTACACCTTC
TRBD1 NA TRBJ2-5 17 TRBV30 CAWSVLYVRTGRGTQYF TGTGCCTGGAGTGTACTGTACGTAAGGACAGGGAGAGGGACCCAGTACTTC
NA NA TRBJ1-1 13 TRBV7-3 CASSLAANTEAFF TGTGCCAGCAGCTTAGCGGCGAACACTGAAGCTTTCTTT
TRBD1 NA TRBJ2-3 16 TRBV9 CASSVASGGMADTQYF TGTGCCAGCAGCGTAGCTTCAGGGGGCATGGCAGATACGCAGTATTTT
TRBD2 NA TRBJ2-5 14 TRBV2 CASSEVAGAETQYF TGTGCCAGCAGTGAAGTAGCGGGAGCAGAGACCCAGTACTTC
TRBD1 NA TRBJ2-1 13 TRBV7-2 CASSFGTANEQFF TGTGCCAGCAGCTTCGGGACAGCCAATGAGCAGTTCTTC
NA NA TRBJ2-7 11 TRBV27 CASRARYEQYF TGTGCCAGCAGGGCCCGCTACGAGCAGTACTTC
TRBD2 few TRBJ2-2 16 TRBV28 CASSRTGTSPPGELFF TGTGCCAGCAGTAGAACCGGGACTAGCCCCCCCGGGGAGCTGTTTTTT
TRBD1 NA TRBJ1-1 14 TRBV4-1 CASSQDIGGDEAFF TGCGCCAGCAGCCAAGATATAGGGGGCGATGAAGCTTTCTTT
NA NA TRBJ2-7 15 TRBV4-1 CASSQVPGSSYEQYF TGCGCCAGCAGCCAAGTACCGGGTAGCTCCTACGAGCAGTACTTC
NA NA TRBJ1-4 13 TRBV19 CASSIPGYEKLFF TGTGCCAGTAGTATACCCGGGTACGAAAAACTGTTTTTT
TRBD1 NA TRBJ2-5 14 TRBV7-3 CASSSGQGVETQYF TGTGCCAGCAGCTCAGGACAGGGGGTAGAGACCCAGTACTTC
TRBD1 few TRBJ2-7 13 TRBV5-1 CASSYYRGYEQYF TGCGCCAGCAGCTACTACAGGGGCTACGAGCAGTACTTC
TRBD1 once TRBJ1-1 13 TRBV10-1 CASRTGAHTEAFF TGCGCCAGCAGGACAGGGGCTCACACTGAAGCTTTCTTT
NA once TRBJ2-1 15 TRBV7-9 CASTNRGGEYNEQFF TGTGCCAGCACCAATAGGGGCGGGGAATACAATGAGCAGTTCTTC
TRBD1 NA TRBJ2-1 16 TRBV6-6 CASSPGQAFSWNEQFF TGTGCCAGCAGCCCGGGACAGGCCTTCTCGTGGAATGAGCAGTTCTTC
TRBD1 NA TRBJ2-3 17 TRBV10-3 CAISGSRDRVGGDTQYF TGTGCCATCAGTGGTTCACGGGACAGGGTAGGTGGAGATACGCAGTATTTT
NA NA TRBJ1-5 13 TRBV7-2 CASSLGAREPQHF TGTGCCAGCAGCTTAGGGGCCAGGGAGCCCCAGCATTTT
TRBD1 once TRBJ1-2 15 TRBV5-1 CASRLGQADGYGYTF TGCGCCAGCAGATTAGGACAGGCTGACGGCTATGGCTACACCTTC
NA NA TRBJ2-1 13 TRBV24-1 CATKGDGYNEQFF TGTGCCACCAAGGGAGATGGGTACAATGAGCAGTTCTTC
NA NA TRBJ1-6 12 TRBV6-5 CASRLRNSPLHF TGTGCCAGCAGGCTGAGGAATTCACCCCTCCACTTT
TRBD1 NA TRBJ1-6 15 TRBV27 CASSLIQGGNSPLHF TGTGCCAGCAGTTTAATACAGGGGGGTAATTCACCCCTCCACTTT